One sample yielded the 21 T cell receptor beta chains listed below, sequenced in a study of blood T cell repertoires in COVID-19. The data were produced by immunoSEQ multiplex PCR, yet TCRdb's version contains in-frame clones alone and is incomplete. There are around 45,000 clones in the sample; about 87% occur only once, and roughly 15% lies in the top ten. Sequencing was done on a sample of peripheral blood. These receptors all stem from a man aged 55 to 69 with active COVID-19.

In this sample, this clone turned up once. The chain links TRBV5-1 to TRBJ1-1; perhaps TRBD1 as D (5 bases). The V gene lost 2 bases and the J gene lost 4 bases, with 6 bases spanning the gap. This CDR3 comprises 12 residues. The V gene's germline CDR1 is SGHRS and CDR2 YFSETQ. CDR3: CASSFGGTEAFF. CDR3 sequence (DNA): TGCGCCAGCAGCTTCGGGGGCACTGAAGCTTTCTTT.

V gene TRBV29-1 combines with J gene TRBJ2-1, with TRBD2 as a possible D gene (6 bases). Trimming left V 3 bases short and J 4 bases short, with 13 bases between. Looked up from germline, CDR1 is SQVTM and CDR2 is ANQGSEA. This CDR3 is 14 amino acids long. CDR3 nucleotides: TGCAGCGTTGATTCGGGAGAGCGTTACAATGAGCAGTTCTTC. Protein: CSVDSGERYNEQFF.

This chain uses TRBV28 with TRBJ1-2, with TRBD1 identical over 11 bases. The CDR3 consists of 15 residues. The germline gives CDR1 MDHEN, CDR2 SYDVKM. V was clipped by 6 bases and J by 4 bases; unmatched bases: 7. The CDR3 is CASSSGQGAIYGYTF. The CDR3 region has the DNA TGTGCCAGCAGCTCCGGACAGGGGGCCATCTATGGCTACACCTTC.

The CDR3 spells CASSQVGGQVQETQYF. For the CDR3, the DNA is TGCGCCAGCAGCCAAGTAGGTGGGCAGGTCCAAGAGACCCAGTACTTC. V usage is TRBV4-1 and J usage is TRBJ2-5, with D unresolved. The germline CDR1 and CDR2 sequences are MGHRA and YSYEKL. V shed 1 base and J shed 1 base, with 13 bases lying between them. This CDR3 is 16 amino acids long.

The rearrangement uses TRBV7-9 and TRBJ2-5; TRBD2 aligns across 8 bases. Germline CDR1 and CDR2: SEHNR and FQNEAQ (reference sequence). The CDR3 extends over 16 amino acids. J lost 2 bases, V lost 3 bases, and 8 bases had no gene match. The CDR3 reads CASSLASGGRQETQYF. CDR3 sequence (DNA): TGTGCCAGCAGCTTGGCCAGCGGGGGAAGACAAGAGACCCAGTACTTC.

This clone was counted once. The chain links TRBV9 to TRBJ2-2; possibly TRBD1 for D (6 bases). Germline V gene sequence: CDR1 SGDLS, CDR2 YYNGEE. Trimming removed 3 bases at V and 0 bases at J, with 9 bases between. The CDR3 extends over 15 amino acids. CDR3 nucleotide sequence: TGTGCCAGCAGCGGGGCAGGGGCGAACACCGGGGAGCTGTTTTTT. This sequence encodes CASSGAGANTGELFF.

The chain links TRBV9 to TRBJ2-5; TRBD1 matches at 9 bases. V lost 4 bases to trimming and J lost 5 bases; unmatched junction nucleotides: 9. This CDR3 comprises 15 residues. The germline CDR1 and CDR2 sequences are SGDLS and YYNGEE. CDR3 loop: CASSPTGGLRETQYF. The CDR3 DNA is TGTGCCAGCAGCCCGACAGGGGGATTACGGGAGACCCAGTACTTC.

The V call is TRBV5-4, the J call TRBJ2-7, with D possibly TRBD2 on 6 matching bases. The length of the CDR3 is 14 residues. Trimming stripped 4 bases from V and 5 bases from J, with 16 bases between. CDR1 is SGHNT, CDR2 YYREEE, per germline (reference sequence). CDR3 nucleotides: TGTGCCAGCAGCCCGGGACTTTCATCTAACGAGCAGTACTTC. Translating it yields CASSPGLSSNEQYF.

The chain recombines TRBV6-5 with TRBJ2-5, with 8 bases aligning to TRBD1. V dropped 6 bases and J dropped 4; count of bases not matched to a gene: 10. The germline V gene has CDR1 MNHEY and CDR2 SVGAGI. The CDR3 has 15 residues. The CDR3 reads CASRDRGTGAETQYF. DNA for the CDR3: TGTGCCAGCAGGGATCGGGGGACAGGAGCAGAGACCCAGTACTTC.

J is TRBJ2-1 and V is TRBV7-2; 8 bases match TRBD1. Germline assignment: CDR1 SGHTA and CDR2 FQGNSA. The CDR3 totals 14 residues. With V trimmed by 5 bases and J by 9 bases, 9 bases remained unmatched. CDR3 amino acids: CASSTRQGQGEQFF. The CDR3 DNA is TGTGCCAGCAGCACCCGACAGGGGCAAGGTGAGCAGTTCTTC.

The chain carries TRBV19 and TRBJ1-5; unclear D gene. V was trimmed by 9 bases and J by 9 bases, leaving 21 bases between them. The V gene's germline CDR1 is LNHDA and CDR2 SQIVND (reference sequence). This CDR3 spans 14 amino acids. Here the CDR3 DNA reads TGTGCCAGCACTCCTGCCCAGCAGCGAAGGCCCCAGCATTTT. Its protein product is CASTPAQQRRPQHF. Full variable domain (rest looked up from reference TRBV19 and TRBJ1-5): DGGITQSPKYLFRKEGQNVTLSCEQNLNHDAMYWYRQDPGQGLRLIYYSQIVNDFQKGDIAEGYSVSREKKESFPLTVTSAQKNPTAFYLCASTPAQQRRPQHFGDGTRLSIL.

The chain employs TRBV11-2 and TRBJ1-5, with D perhaps matching TRBD1 (6 bases). CDR3 length equals 15 residues. Germline CDR1 SGHAT, CDR2 FQNNGV. The V end was cut by 1 base, the J end by 0 bases, with 7 bases between. The CDR3 bases are TGTGCCAGCAGCTTAGGGACAGTTAGCAATCAGCCCCAGCATTTT. Translated: CASSLGTVSNQPQHF.

The J gene is TRBJ2-1, the V gene TRBV6-2 or TRBV6-3; tentatively, D is TRBD2 (5 bases). V lost 0 bases, J lost 4 bases, and 13 bases lay in between. The length of the CDR3 is 16 residues. CDR1 MNHEY and CDR2 SVGEGT come from the germline V gene. The CDR3 loop is CASSYSAAEKYNEQFF. The DNA of the CDR3 is TGTGCCAGCAGTTACTCGGCAGCGGAGAAGTACAATGAGCAGTTCTTC.

With regard to this clone: At one of its ends the junction is not consistent with the germline gene, which may arise from a read error. The chain links TRBV19 to TRBJ1-1; maybe TRBD1 (5 bases). Per the germline V gene, CDR1 is LNHDA and CDR2 is SQIVND (reference sequence). This CDR3 spans 13 amino acids. The CDR3: CASSIPGNPEAFF. CDR3 sequence (DNA): TGTGCCAGTAGTATCCCAGGGAACCCTGAAGCTTTCTTT.

The chain couples TRBV5-1 to TRBJ1-5, with D perhaps matching TRBD1 (6 bases). CDR1 and CDR2 (germline): SGHRS, YFSETQ. With 2 bases removed from V and 3 bases from J, the gap between germline ends came to 12 bases. The CDR3 length is 15 residues. CDR3 protein: CASSLQGLPNQPQHF. The CDR3 region has the DNA TGCGCCAGCAGCTTACAGGGATTACCCAATCAGCCCCAGCATTTT.

The chain recombines TRBV7-2 with TRBJ1-2; TRBD1 aligns across 8 bases. Germline assignment: CDR1 SGHTA and CDR2 FQGNSA. The CDR3 is 13 amino acids. V was clipped by 8 bases and J by 2 bases; unmatched bases: 4. As DNA, the CDR3 is TGTGCCAGCGCTGCAGGGGGCAACTATGGCTACACCTTC. It is translated as CASAAGGNYGYTF.

This clone was recorded only once. The chain carries TRBV2 and TRBJ2-1, with D perhaps TRBD1 (5 bases). CDR1 SNHLY and CDR2 FYNNEI come from the germline V gene. The V end lost 7 bases, the J end lost 5 bases, and 9 bases lay between the germline ends. This CDR3 spans 12 amino acids. CDR3 in DNA: TGTGCCAGCATCAGACAGAACAATGAGCAGTTCTTC. This gives the protein CASIRQNNEQFF.

This clone was found once. V usage is TRBV24-1 and J usage is TRBJ2-5, with D possibly TRBD1 on 7 matching bases. Trimming took 8 bases from V and 3 from J, leaving 12 bases between them. Per germline, CDR1 KGHDR and CDR2 SFDVKD. This CDR3 has 13 residues. CDR3 DNA sequence: TGTGCCACCAAGCGCGGGACAGAAGAGACCCAGTACTTC. Its translation: CATKRGTEETQYF.

The chain joins TRBV28 to TRBJ1-6; no definite D call. The V end lost 5 bases, the J end lost 14 bases, and 16 bases lay between the germline ends. The germline V gene has CDR1 MDHEN and CDR2 SYDVKM. The CDR3 totals 13 residues. The CDR3, as DNA: TGTGCCAGCAGTACCCAGGTTGTCGCATCCCTCCACTTT. Translation: CASSTQVVASLHF.

J is TRBJ2-7 and V is TRBV21-1; TRBD1, the table's D call, lacks a check against the DNA. TRBV21-1 is flagged as a pseudogene. This CDR3 comprises 14 residues. In DNA form, the CDR3 reads TGTGCCAGCAGCAGAGTCAGGGGCCCCTACGAGCAGTACTTC. Translated: CASSRVRGPYEQYF.

This chain links TRBV6-1 with TRBJ2-1, with 12 bases that match TRBD1. V was clipped by 3 bases and J by 5 bases; unmatched bases: 8. Germline assignment: CDR1 MNHNS and CDR2 SASEGT. The CDR3 extends over 17 amino acids. CDR3 loop: CASSDLGQGAPDNEQFF. The CDR3 DNA follows: TGTGCCAGCAGTGACCTGGGACAGGGGGCGCCTGACAATGAGCAGTTCTTC.